One sample yielded the 11 T cell receptor beta chains listed below, sequenced in a study of lymphopenia after photon versus proton radiotherapy. Some clones are missing from TCRdb's copy, which holds only in-frame ones; the method was immunoSEQ multiplex PCR. The table has over 4,500 clones, roughly 71% seen once. The sample consisted of peripheral blood, taken from a patient treated with proton-based radiotherapy. The receptors originated from a man at least 80 years old with esophageal cancer.

This clone was seen a handful of times. The chain joins TRBV5-1 to TRBJ2-7; possible D gene TRBD2, 6 bases. CDR1 is SGHRS, CDR2 YFSETQ, per germline. The CDR3 has 16 residues. Trimming shortened V by 1 base and J by 0 bases, and 14 bases separated the two germline ends. CDR3 coding DNA: TGCGCCAGCAGCTTGCCCGGGGGACTGAACTCCTACGAGCAGTACTTC. This encodes CASSLPGGLNSYEQYF.

V usage is TRBV7-9 and J usage is TRBJ1-6, with D uncertain. The germline CDR1 and CDR2 sequences are SEHNR and FQNEAQ (reference sequence). V was cut by 6 bases and J by 7 bases, with 7 bases left in between. The CDR3 is 12 residues long. This CDR3 reads CASRAANSPLHF. CDR3 bases: TGTGCCAGCAGAGCAGCAAATTCACCCCTCCACTTT.

The V gene is TRBV7-3, the J gene TRBJ1-6; D gene ambiguous. V shed 6 bases and J shed 13 bases, with 16 bases lying between them. This CDR3 is built from 13 residues. Germline V gives CDR1 SGHTA, CDR2 FQGTGA. CDR3 in DNA: TGTGCCAGCAGAAGCACACCCGTTGAGCCCCTCCACTTT. Protein sequence: CASRSTPVEPLHF.

A single count supports this clone. V usage is TRBV30 and J usage is TRBJ2-1; tentatively, D is TRBD2 (6 bases). This CDR3 has 14 amino acids. In germline, CDR1 is GTSNPN, CDR2 SVGIG (reference sequence). V was pared by 2 bases and J by 4 bases, with 12 bases between. The CDR3 spells CAWSYSGLYNEQFF. The DNA of the CDR3 is TGTGCCTGGAGTTATAGCGGTTTATACAATGAGCAGTTCTTC.

This chain links TRBV18 with TRBJ2-6; D is perhaps TRBD2 (6 bases). Germline CDR1 and CDR2: KGHSH and LQKENI. Trimming stripped 3 bases from V and 2 bases from J, with 20 bases between. There are 19 residues in the CDR3. The CDR3 sequence is CASSPLGLASGAGANVLTF. Here the CDR3 DNA reads TGTGCCAGCTCACCCCTAGGGCTAGCCTCGGGGGCTGGGGCCAACGTCCTGACTTTC.

The DNA for the CDR3 is TGTGCCAGCAGTTACTCGAGGACAGGGGGCGGCTATGGCTACACCTTC. Translating it yields CASSYSRTGGGYGYTF. The chain uses TRBV6-5 and TRBJ1-2; 11 nucleotides align to TRBD1. The trim removed 0 bases at V and 4 bases at J, leaving 4 bases unmatched. This CDR3 comprises 16 residues. Germline V gives CDR1 MNHEY, CDR2 SVGAGI.

In this sample, this clone turned up a few times. V usage is TRBV6-5 and J usage is TRBJ1-4, with 7 bases fitting TRBD1. Losses at the gene ends were 6 bases for V and 7 bases for J; bases not matched to a gene: 5. This CDR3 is built from 13 residues. Germline CDR1 MNHEY, CDR2 SVGAGI. CDR3 nucleotide sequence: TGTGCCAGCAGGACAGGGTTGTCTGAAAAACTGTTTTTT. This gives the protein CASRTGLSEKLFF.

J is TRBJ1-2 and V is TRBV30; D call uncertain. The V gene's germline CDR1 is GTSNPN and CDR2 SVGIG (reference sequence). The CDR3 contains 12 residues. The V end lost 8 bases, the J end lost 2 bases, and 12 bases lay between the germline ends. CDR3 region: CARDGRNYGYTF. The CDR3 DNA reads as TGTGCCCGTGACGGCAGAAACTATGGCTACACCTTC.

The chain links TRBV7-2 to TRBJ2-1, with 7 bases identical to TRBD1. Germline CDR1 is SGHTA and CDR2 is FQGNSA. This CDR3 is built from 14 residues. V dropped 1 base and J dropped 9; count of bases not matched to a gene: 6. The CDR3 loop reads CASSLEGAQGEQFF. Here the CDR3 DNA reads TGTGCCAGCAGCTTAGAGGGGGCGCAGGGTGAGCAGTTCTTC.

This clone was seen only a few times. The chain combines TRBV5-1 with TRBJ2-1, with 9 bases lining up with TRBD2. Trimming cost V 1 base and J 5 bases; bases outside gene matches: 10. Germline V lookup: CDR1 SGHRS, CDR2 YFSETQ. CDR3 length: 17 amino acids. CDR3 in DNA: TGCGCCAGCAGCTTGTACCCAGCGGGGGGCCCGGACAATGAGCAGTTCTTC. It is translated as CASSLYPAGGPDNEQFF.

This clone is labeled hyperexpanded. The chain uses TRBV7-8 and TRBJ2-7; a weak D match, TRBD1 (6 bases). V was shortened by 7 bases and J by 2 bases, with 15 bases between the two germline ends. The CDR3 spans 14 residues. Germline-derived CDR1 and CDR2 are SGHVS and FQNEAQ. The CDR3 bases are TGTGCCAGCAATCGTAGACAGGCCCCCTACGAGCAGTACTTC. Translated: CASNRRQAPYEQYF.